The subject of this entry is one T cell receptor beta chain. Its antigen is not identified. CDR1 and CDR2 from the germline V gene are SGHNT and YYREEE (reference sequence). J was trimmed by 0 bases and V by 3 bases; bases with no gene match: 6. This CDR3 has 18 residues. The sample comes from a study of cytomegalovirus exposure and HLA in healthy donors. Whole-study results and caveats: Analyzed later, association rates of TCRs varied across HLA loci, with DRB1 most and HLA-C fewest.

PCR was performed using 60 Vbeta and 13 Jbeta primers. Original analysis: It was a later analysis that counted about 80 million unique TCR beta chains, of which around 11 million were shared. Only in-frame clones appear in the TCRdb table, and some are missing; sequencing was by immunoSEQ multiplex PCR. V and J calls and clone size are as listed in that table; D and trimming were resolved from the DNA. Here the sample spans 99,000 or so clones, roughly 15% being singletons. Sample: PBMCs. The chain employs TRBV5-4 and TRBJ2-1, with 13 positions matching TRBD2. The clonotype was recovered from a female donor in good health and CMV-seronegative. The chain's CDR3 is CASSSLTSGRISYNEQFF. CDR3 DNA sequence: TGTGCCAGCAGCTCACTGACTAGCGGGAGGATCTCCTACAATGAGCAGTTCTTC.